This TCR beta chain is drawn from a study of blood T cells in healthy people across ages. This CDR3 is built from 12 residues. CDR1 SQVTM and CDR2 ANQGSEA come from the germline V gene. V lost 6 bases and J lost 6; bases outside the gene matches: 5. Primed by a sample-barcoded 5' primer and a J-beta primer mix, a second PCR proceeded for roughly 7 to 11 cycles. TCRdb used MiXCR to reprocess the 5' RACE reads, holding one entry per CDR3 protein. The top ten clones hold roughly 6.3% of a sample with 1,500,000 or so distinct CDR3 sequences, approximately 59% of them seen once. Total RNA, at least 5 micrograms per sample, came from PBMCs.

This TCR was recovered from a man aged 18-30 years in good health. The gene calls are TRBV29-1 and TRBJ2-5; 9 nucleotides line up with TRBD1. Sample: blood. The CDR3 is CSVRGQGQTQYF. CDR3 nucleotide sequence: TGCAGCGTGAGGGGACAGGGACAGACCCAGTACTTC.